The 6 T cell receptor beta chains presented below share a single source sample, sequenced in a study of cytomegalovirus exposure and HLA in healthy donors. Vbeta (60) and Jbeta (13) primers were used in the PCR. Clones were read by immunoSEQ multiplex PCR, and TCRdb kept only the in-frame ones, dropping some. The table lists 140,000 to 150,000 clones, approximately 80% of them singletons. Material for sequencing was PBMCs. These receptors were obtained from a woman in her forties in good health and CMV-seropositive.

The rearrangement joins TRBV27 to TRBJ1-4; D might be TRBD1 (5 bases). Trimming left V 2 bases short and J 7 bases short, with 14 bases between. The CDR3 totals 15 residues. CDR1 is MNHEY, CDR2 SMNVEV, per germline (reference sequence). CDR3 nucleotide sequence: TGTGCCAGCAGTTTAAATGGGGCGCCAAGTGAAAAACTGTTTTTT. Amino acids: CASSLNGAPSEKLFF.

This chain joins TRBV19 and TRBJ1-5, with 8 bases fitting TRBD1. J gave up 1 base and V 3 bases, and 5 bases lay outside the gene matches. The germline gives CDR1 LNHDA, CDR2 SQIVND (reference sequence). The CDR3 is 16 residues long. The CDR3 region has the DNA TGTGCCAGTAGTATGGACAGGGATAGAAGCAATCAGCCCCAGCATTTT. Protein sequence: CASSMDRDRSNQPQHF.

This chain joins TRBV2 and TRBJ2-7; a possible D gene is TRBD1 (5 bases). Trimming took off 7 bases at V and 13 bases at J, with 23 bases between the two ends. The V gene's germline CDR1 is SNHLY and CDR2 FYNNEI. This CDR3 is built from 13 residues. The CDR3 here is CASNLLGVGVPYF. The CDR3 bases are TGTGCCAGCAACCTCCTTGGGGTAGGGGTCCCTTACTTC.

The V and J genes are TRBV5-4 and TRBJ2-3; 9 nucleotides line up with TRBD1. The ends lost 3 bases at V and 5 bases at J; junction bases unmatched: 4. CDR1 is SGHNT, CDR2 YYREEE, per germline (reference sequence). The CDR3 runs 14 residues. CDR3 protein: CASSWDRVKDTQYF. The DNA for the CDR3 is TGTGCCAGCAGCTGGGACAGGGTTAAAGATACGCAGTATTTT.

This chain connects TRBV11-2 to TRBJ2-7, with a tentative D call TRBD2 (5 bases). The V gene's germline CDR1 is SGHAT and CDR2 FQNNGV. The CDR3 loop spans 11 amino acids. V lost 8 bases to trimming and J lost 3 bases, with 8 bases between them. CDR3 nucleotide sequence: TGTGCCAGCGGGAGCTACTACGAGCAGTACTTC. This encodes CASGSYYEQYF.

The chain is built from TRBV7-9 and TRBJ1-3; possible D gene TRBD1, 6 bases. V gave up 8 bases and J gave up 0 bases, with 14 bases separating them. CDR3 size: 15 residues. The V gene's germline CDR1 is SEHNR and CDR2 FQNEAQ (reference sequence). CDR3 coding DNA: TGTGCCAGCGAAGCAGGGGCGTCCTCTGGAAACACCATATATTTT. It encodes CASEAGASSGNTIYF.